This T cell receptor (beta chain) appears in the sequencing data of a study of blood T cell repertoires in COVID-19. In the original analysis: Amplifying reference gene primers gave estimates of nucleated cell counts. Sequencing was performed with immunoSEQ multiplex PCR; in TCRdb, only in-frame clones are kept and a portion is missing. The V and J calls and clone size were taken over from that table, and D and trimming were inferred from the DNA. This sample has 200,000 to 250,000 clones; around 84% occur once, and the top ten carry about 4.5%. After removal of 3 bases from V and 11 bases from J, the junction contained 9 bases not matched to a gene. Germline V gene sequence: CDR1 WNHNN, CDR2 SYGVQD (reference sequence). The CDR3 is 14 residues long. In this sample, this clone turned up once.

The receptor comes from a man aged 50 to 60 with acute or convalescent COVID-19. The V and J genes are TRBV10-1 and TRBJ1-4; 7 bases fit TRBD1. Input material: peripheral blood. CDR3 sequence (DNA): TGCGCCAGCAGTGACCCGGGACAGCCTCATAAACTGTTTTTT. This gives the protein CASSDPGQPHKLFF.